A selection of T cell receptor beta chains follows, all from one sample in a study of chemoradiotherapy in HPV16-positive cancers. Sequenced by immunoSEQ multiplex PCR; TCRdb stores in-frame clones only, minus some. The top ten clones hold 2.6% of a sample with fewer than 25,000 clones, roughly 66% of them seen once. The biological material was taken from a patient who underwent chemoradiotherapy. These receptors were taken from a human donor with HPV-associated anogenital cancer. Both conserved end residues are part of each CDR3. Fields, in order: clone size, D gene, V gene, J gene, CDR3 protein, CDR3 DNA. A D gene is named only where the DNA matches it firmly. The size field is filled for only some rows; it gives once, few, many or a size class.

.	TRBD1	TRBV6-1	TRBJ1-2	CASTLERTGGYGYTF	TGTGCCAGCACCCTGGAGAGGACAGGGGGCTATGGCTACACCTTC
.	TRBD1	TRBV15	TRBJ2-7	CATSRTGDSSYEQYF	TGTGCCACCAGCCGGACCGGGGACAGCTCCTACGAGCAGTACTTC
few	TRBD1	TRBV7-3	TRBJ1-1	CASSPGPGGDNTEAFF	TGTGCCAGCAGCCCCGGGCCAGGGGGAGATAACACTGAAGCTTTCTTT
.	.	TRBV5-6	TRBJ1-3	CASSLGGRSSGNTIYF	TGTGCCAGCAGCTTGGGGGGACGGAGCTCTGGAAACACCATATATTTT
.	TRBD2	TRBV29-1	TRBJ2-1	CSVGLAGGGAEQFF	TGCAGCGTTGGGCTAGCGGGAGGCGGGGCTGAGCAGTTCTTC
.	TRBD2	TRBV7-2	TRBJ2-1	CASSSTSGAYNEQFF	TGTGCCAGCAGCTCGACTAGCGGGGCCTACAATGAGCAGTTCTTC
.	.	TRBV5-4	TRBJ2-5	CASSLARQETQYF	TGTGCCAGCAGCTTGGCCAGGCAAGAGACCCAGTACTTC
once	TRBD1	TRBV14	TRBJ1-2	CASSQDQAVRTGSPNYGYTF	TGTGCCAGCAGCCAAGACCAGGCGGTCAGGACAGGCTCCCCTAACTATGGCTACACCTTC
.	TRBD1	TRBV7-3	TRBJ2-3	CASSLSGGWDTQYF	TGTGCCAGCAGCTTATCAGGGGGCTGGGATACGCAGTATTTT
.	.	TRBV7-6	TRBJ1-2	CASSLATGSHYGYTF	TGTGCCAGCAGCTTGGCCACAGGGAGTCACTATGGCTACACCTTC
once	.	TRBV4-3	TRBJ2-2	CASSSGPTGELFF	TGCGCCAGCAGCTCAGGGCCCACCGGGGAGCTGTTTTTT
.	TRBD2	TRBV7-9	TRBJ2-3	CASSLWTSWGGTDTQYF	TGTGCCAGCAGCCTATGGACTAGTTGGGGGGGCACAGATACGCAGTATTTT
.	TRBD2	TRBV10-3	TRBJ2-1	CAISEDGTSGKDEQFF	TGTGCCATCAGTGAAGATGGGACTAGCGGGAAGGATGAGCAGTTCTTC
few	.	TRBV28	TRBJ1-3	CASRGGGTGNTIYF	TGTGCCAGCAGGGGCGGGGGAACTGGAAACACCATATATTTT
.	.	TRBV7-3	TRBJ2-1	CASSLSPIRDGYNEQFF	TGTGCCAGCAGCTTATCCCCTATCCGGGATGGCTACAATGAGCAGTTCTTC
.	.	TRBV7-2	TRBJ2-3	CASSEEGRTDTQYF	TGTGCCAGCTCTGAGGAGGGGCGCACAGATACGCAGTATTTT
.	TRBD1	TRBV19	TRBJ1-5	CASGTGKNQPQHF	TGTGCCAGTGGGACAGGGAAAAATCAGCCCCAGCATTTT
.	TRBD2	TRBV6-4	TRBJ2-1	CASSPSGGPMNEQFF	TGTGCCAGCAGTCCTAGCGGGGGCCCCATGAATGAGCAGTTCTTC
.	.	TRBV28	TRBJ1-5	CASGWGGDQPQHF	TGTGCCAGCGGATGGGGGGGGGATCAGCCCCAGCATTTT
.	.	TRBV27	TRBJ2-1	CASSLIGRGWFF	TGTGCCAGCAGTTTAATCGGCAGGGGTTGGTTCTTC
.	.	TRBV11-2	TRBJ2-2	CASSLEWGGFGELFF	TGTGCCAGCAGCTTAGAGTGGGGAGGCTTCGGGGAGCTGTTTTTT
once	.	TRBV10-3	TRBJ2-5	CAISEGTHQETQYF	TGTGCCATCAGTGAGGGGACACACCAAGAGACCCAGTACTTC
once	.	TRBV5-1	TRBJ2-3	CASSLEGGNTDTQYF	TGCGCCAGCAGCTTGGAGGGGGGTAACACAGATACGCAGTATTTT
.	.	TRBV7-2	TRBJ2-7	CASSFGRGPYEQYF	TGTGCCAGCAGCTTTGGGCGGGGTCCCTACGAGCAGTACTTC
once	.	TRBV20-1	TRBJ1-2	CSASHGYTF	TGCAGTGCTAGCCATGGCTACACCTTC
.	TRBD2	TRBV7-6	TRBJ2-2	CASSLGVAGVGTGELFF	TGTGCCAGCAGCTTGGGGGTAGCGGGAGTAGGCACCGGGGAGCTGTTTTTT